This entry describes one T cell receptor beta chain. What it binds is unknown. The study ran its PCR with 60 Vbeta and 13 Jbeta primers. TCRdb keeps only in-frame clones here, not all; method: immunoSEQ multiplex PCR. The sample includes some 130,000 clones, approximately 74% of them seen just once. The data belong to a study of cytomegalovirus exposure and HLA in healthy donors. Study-level information: Approximately 180 million T cells yielded 100 million to 130 million unique TCR beta sequences, as an earlier analysis found.

Study findings and constraints: After further analysis at a later stage, 16,951 TCR beta sequences were associated with HLA alleles at 0.05 false discovery rate. The study labeled 150 or so TCR beta chains cytomegalovirus-associated.

The receptor was isolated from a male donor in good health and CMV-seronegative. The sequencing input was PBMCs.

CDR3 residues: CASSERGTAFIEAFF. Written as DNA, the CDR3 is TGTGCCAGCAGTGAAAGGGGGACAGCATTTATTGAAGCTTTCTTT. The chain uses TRBV2 and TRBJ1-1; 7 bases align to TRBD1. V trimming: 2 bases; J trimming: 7 bases; junction bases outside the gene matches: 10. The CDR3 covers 15 residues. Germline V gene data show CDR1 as SNHLY and CDR2 as FYNNEI. The full variable domain, completed using reference TRBV2 and TRBJ1-1, is EPEVTQTPSHQVTQMGQEVILRCVPISNHLYFYWYRQILGQKVEFLVSFYNNEISEKSEIFDDQFSVERPDGSNFTLKIRSTKLEDSAMYFCASSERGTAFIEAFFGQGTRLTVV.